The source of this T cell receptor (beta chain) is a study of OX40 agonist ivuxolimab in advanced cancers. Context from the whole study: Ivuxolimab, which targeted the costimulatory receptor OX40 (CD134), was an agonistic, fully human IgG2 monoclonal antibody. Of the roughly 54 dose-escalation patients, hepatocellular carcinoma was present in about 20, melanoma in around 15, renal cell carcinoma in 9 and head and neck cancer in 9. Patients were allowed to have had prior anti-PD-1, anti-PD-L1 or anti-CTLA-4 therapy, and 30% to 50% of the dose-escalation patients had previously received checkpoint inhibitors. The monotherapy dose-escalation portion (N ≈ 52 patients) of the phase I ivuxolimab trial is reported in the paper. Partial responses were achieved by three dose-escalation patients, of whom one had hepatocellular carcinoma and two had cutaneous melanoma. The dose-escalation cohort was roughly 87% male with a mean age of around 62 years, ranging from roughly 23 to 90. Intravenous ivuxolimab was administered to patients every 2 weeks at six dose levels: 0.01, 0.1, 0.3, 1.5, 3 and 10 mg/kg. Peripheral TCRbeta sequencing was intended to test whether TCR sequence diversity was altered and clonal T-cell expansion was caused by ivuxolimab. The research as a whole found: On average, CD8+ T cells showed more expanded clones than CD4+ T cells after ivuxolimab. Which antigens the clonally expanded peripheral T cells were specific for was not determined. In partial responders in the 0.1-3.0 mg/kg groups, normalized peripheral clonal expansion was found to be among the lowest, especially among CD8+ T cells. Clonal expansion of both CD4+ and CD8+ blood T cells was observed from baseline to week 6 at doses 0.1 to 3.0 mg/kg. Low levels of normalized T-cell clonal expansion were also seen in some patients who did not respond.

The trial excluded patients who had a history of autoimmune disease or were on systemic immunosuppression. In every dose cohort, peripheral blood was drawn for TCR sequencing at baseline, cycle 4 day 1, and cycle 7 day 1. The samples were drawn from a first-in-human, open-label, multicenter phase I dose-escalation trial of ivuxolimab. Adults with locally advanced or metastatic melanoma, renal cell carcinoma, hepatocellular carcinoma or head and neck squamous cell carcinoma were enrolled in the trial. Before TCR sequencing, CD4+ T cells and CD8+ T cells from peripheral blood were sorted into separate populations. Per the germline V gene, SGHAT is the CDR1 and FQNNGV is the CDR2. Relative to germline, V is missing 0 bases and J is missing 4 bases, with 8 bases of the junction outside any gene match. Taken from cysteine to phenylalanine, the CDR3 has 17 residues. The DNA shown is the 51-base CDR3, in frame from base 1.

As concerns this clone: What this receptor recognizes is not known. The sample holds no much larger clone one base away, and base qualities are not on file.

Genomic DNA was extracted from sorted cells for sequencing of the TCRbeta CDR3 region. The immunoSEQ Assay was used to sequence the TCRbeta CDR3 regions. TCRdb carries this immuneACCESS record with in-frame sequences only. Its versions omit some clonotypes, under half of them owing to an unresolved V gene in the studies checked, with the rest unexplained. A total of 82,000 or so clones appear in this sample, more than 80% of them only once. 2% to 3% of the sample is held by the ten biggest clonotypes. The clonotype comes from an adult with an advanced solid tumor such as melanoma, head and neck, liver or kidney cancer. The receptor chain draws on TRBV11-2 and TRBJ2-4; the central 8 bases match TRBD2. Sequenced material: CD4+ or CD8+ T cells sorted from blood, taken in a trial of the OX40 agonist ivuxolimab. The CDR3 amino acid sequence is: CASSLDPRGGRKNIQYF. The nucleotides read TGTGCCAGCAGCTTAGATCCCCGCGGGGGGCGGAAAAACATTCAGTACTTC.